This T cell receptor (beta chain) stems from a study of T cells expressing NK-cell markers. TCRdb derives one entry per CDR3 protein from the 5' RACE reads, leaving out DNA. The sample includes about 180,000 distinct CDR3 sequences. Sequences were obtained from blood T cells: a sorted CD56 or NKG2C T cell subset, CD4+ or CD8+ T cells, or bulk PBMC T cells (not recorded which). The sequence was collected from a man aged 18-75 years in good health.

The CDR3 spells CATVRGGEQFF. V usage is TRBV24-1 and J usage is TRBJ2-1; TCRdb calls TRBD2, which cannot be checked without DNA. The CDR3 consists of 11 residues. Germline CDR1 and CDR2: KGHDR and SFDVKD.